Following are 15 T cell receptor beta chains from one sample sequenced in a study of TIL therapy for anti-PD-1-resistant metastatic lung cancer. This was the immunoSEQ v3 assay. Generated by immunoSEQ multiplex PCR, the TCRdb table keeps only in-frame clones and is missing some. The repertoire consists of about 6,300 clones, with approximately 66% occurring once and the leading ten covering approximately 19%. Time point here: pre-treatment sample, taken before nivolumab and TIL therapy. Pleural nodules or supraclavicular lymph nodes made up most of the excised metastases sampled. Sequences were derived from tumor tissue, sampled at baseline. These receptors were obtained from a person aged 25 to 80 with non-small cell lung cancer.

This clone was seen more than once but under ten times. The chain recombines TRBV15 with TRBJ2-4; D is undetermined. The germline gives CDR1 LNHNV, CDR2 YYDKDF (reference sequence). V was cut by 1 base and J by 3 bases, with 16 bases left in between. The CDR3 has 17 residues. The chain's CDR3 is CATSRGAENWYKNIQYF. Written as DNA, the CDR3 is TGTGCCACCAGCAGAGGGGCCGAAAACTGGTACAAAAACATTCAGTACTTC.

This clone was seen a single time. The chain combines TRBV10-2 with TRBJ2-7; D may be TRBD2 (5 bases). The CDR3 has 17 amino acids. Germline assignment: CDR1 WSHSY and CDR2 SAAADI. Trimming removed 3 bases from V and 2 bases from J, with 20 bases in between. CDR3: CASSDWARLAGTYEQYF. CDR3 sequence (DNA): TGCGCCAGCAGTGACTGGGCTAGGCTAGCTGGGACCTACGAGCAGTACTTC.

J is TRBJ2-3 and V is TRBV3-1 (or the pseudogene TRBV3-2); 8 bases line up with TRBD2. The CDR3 spans 18 residues. The ends lost 8 bases at V and 2 bases at J; junction bases unmatched: 18. The V gene's germline CDR1 is LGHDT and CDR2 YNNKEL (reference sequence). The CDR3 nucleotides read TGTGCCAGCGGAGGGGGAGGCTTAACTAGCGGATACACAGATACGCAGTATTTT. Translated: CASGGGGLTSGYTDTQYF.

For the CDR3, the DNA is TGTGCCAGCAGCTTAAATAGGGGTGCGAACACCGGGGAGCTGTTTTTT. Its protein is CASSLNRGANTGELFF. The chain recombines TRBV11-3 with TRBJ2-2; weak D call: TRBD1 (5 bases). Germline CDR1 SGHNT, CDR2 YENEEA. V was shortened by 2 bases and J by 0 bases, with 10 bases between the two germline ends. The CDR3 spans 16 residues.

The chain links TRBV30 to TRBJ1-3; D is undetermined. The CDR3 is 13 residues long. In germline, CDR1 is GTSNPN, CDR2 SVGIG (reference sequence). With 3 bases removed from V and 3 bases from J, the gap between germline ends came to 9 bases. The CDR3 sequence is CAWRGPNGNTIYF. The CDR3 region has the DNA TGTGCCTGGAGGGGTCCGAATGGAAACACCATATATTTT. Filled out from reference TRBV30 and TRBJ1-3, the complete variable domain reads SQTIHQWPATLVQPVGSPLSLECTVEGTSNPNLYWYRQAAGRGLQLLFYSVGIGQISSEVPQNLSASRPQDRQFILSSKKLLLSDSGFYLCAWRGPNGNTIYFGEGSWLTVV.

This clone has a single count. This chain uses TRBV24-1 with TRBJ1-3, with TRBD1 matching over 9 bases. Germline lookup yields CDR1 KGHDR and CDR2 SFDVKD. V lost 3 bases to trimming and J lost 0 bases; unmatched junction nucleotides: 14. This CDR3 contains 20 residues. In nucleotides, the CDR3 is TGTGCCACCAGTGATGCCCCCGGGACAGGGCTAAAGAGCTCTGGAAACACCATATATTTT. This gives the protein CATSDAPGTGLKSSGNTIYF.

The chain uses TRBV5-4 and TRBJ2-1, with 7 bases lining up with TRBD2. Unmatched junction bases numbered 5, after V lost 4 bases and J lost 4 bases. Germline V CDR1 and CDR2: SGHNT, YYREEE (reference sequence). This CDR3 comprises 14 residues. As DNA, the CDR3 is TGTGCCAGCAGCCGGGCTAGCGGATACAATGAGCAGTTCTTC. Its translation is CASSRASGYNEQFF.

The J gene is TRBJ2-3, the V gene TRBV15, with D possibly TRBD2 on 5 matching bases. V lost 0 bases, J lost 4 bases, and 11 bases lay in between. The CDR3 spans 15 residues. Germline CDR1 and CDR2: LNHNV and YYDKDF (reference sequence). The CDR3 bases are TGTGCCACCAGCAGAGATGTAATGCGGGCAGATACGCAGTATTTT. This translates into CATSRDVMRADTQYF.

This clone has only one observation. V and J are TRBV30 and TRBJ1-5; D remains unclear. The CDR3 is 15 amino acids. V lost 0 bases, J lost 0 bases, and 9 bases lay in between. The germline V gene encodes CDR1 GTSNPN and CDR2 SVGIG (reference sequence). The CDR3 sequence: CAWSVGAVSNQPQHF. CDR3 coding DNA: TGTGCCTGGAGTGTTGGCGCGGTTAGCAATCAGCCCCAGCATTTT.

This clone was seen only a few times. The V call is TRBV5-6, the J call TRBJ2-1; the D call may be TRBD1 or TRBD2 (5 bases each). With 0 bases removed from V and 14 bases from J, the gap between germline ends came to 15 bases. In germline, CDR1 is SGHDT, CDR2 YYEEEE. The CDR3 is made up of 13 amino acids. CDR3 region: CASSLVGTRTEFF. The DNA for the CDR3 is TGTGCCAGCAGCTTGGTTGGGACGAGGACGGAGTTCTTC. Complete variable domain (other parts from reference TRBV5-6 and TRBJ2-1): DAGVTQSPTHLIKTRGQQVTLRCSPKSGHDTVSWYQQALGQGPQFIFQYYEEEERQRGNFPDRFSGHQFPNYSSELNVNALLLGDSALYLCASSLVGTRTEFFGPGTRLTVL.

The chain has TRBV6-5 and TRBJ2-5, with D unclear. V lost 6 bases, J lost 6 bases, and 11 bases lay in between. The CDR3 totals 12 residues. Per germline, CDR1 MNHEY and CDR2 SVGAGI. For the CDR3, the DNA is TGTGCCAGCAGGGATTATGGAAAGACCCAGTACTTC. Its protein product is CASRDYGKTQYF.

This clone was picked up a small number of times. The gene calls are TRBV4-2 and TRBJ2-4; TRBD2 aligns across 7 bases. CDR1 is LGHNA and CDR2 is YNFKEQ in the germline V gene. The CDR3 length is 16 residues. V trimming: 4 bases; J trimming: 2 bases; junction bases outside the gene matches: 8. CDR3 in DNA: TGTGCCAGCAGCCCCTCCAGCGGGGTGCCCAAAAACATTCAGTACTTC. Translated: CASSPSSGVPKNIQYF.

The chain has TRBV19 and TRBJ2-7; 10 bases line up with TRBD1. Germline CDR1 reads LNHDA; CDR2 reads SQIVND (reference sequence). Losses at the gene ends were 3 bases for V and 1 base for J; bases not matched to a gene: 3. This CDR3 region has 15 residues. The CDR3 spells CASSIWTGGSYEQYF. The CDR3 nucleotides are TGTGCCAGTAGTATCTGGACAGGGGGATCCTACGAGCAGTACTTC.

This clone was seen more than once but under ten times. This chain's CDR3 is CASSLVGDGTQYF. CDR3 nucleotides: TGCGCCAGCAGCTTGGTTGGGGATGGTACGCAGTATTTT. The chain joins TRBV5-1 to TRBJ2-3, with D unresolved. The V gene lost 0 bases and the J gene lost 8 bases, with 10 bases spanning the gap. Germline V gene sequence: CDR1 SGHRS, CDR2 YFSETQ. This CDR3 comprises 13 residues.

V usage is TRBV4-3 and J usage is TRBJ1-3, with TRBD1 matching over 8 bases. The V and J ends lost 0 bases and 4 bases, in that order; junction bases with no gene match: 5. The CDR3 has 16 amino acids. Germline V gene sequence: CDR1 LGHNA, CDR2 YSLEER. The CDR3 here is CASSQDYRTGGNTIYF. CDR3 DNA sequence: TGCGCCAGCAGCCAAGATTACCGGACAGGGGGAAACACCATATATTTT.